This note documents a single TCR beta chain sequence. These data come from a study of blood T cell repertoires in COVID-19. Original processing notes: Reference gene primer amplification gave estimated nucleated cell counts. Produced via immunoSEQ multiplex PCR; TCRdb's table is partial and in-frame only. For V, J and clone size, that table is used; D and trimming come from the DNA. Altogether under 400,000 clones are present, 70% to 90% being singletons, with the ten largest covering approximately 4.4%. The sequence was obtained from a woman in her thirties or forties with acute COVID-19. The sample comprised PBMCs or T cells enriched from blood (not recorded which).

CDR3 amino acids: CASSELTGGGYTF. The CDR3 DNA sequence: TGTGCCAGCAGTGAACTGACAGGGGGTGGCTACACCTTC. The chain joins TRBV2 to TRBJ1-2; 9 nucleotides line up with TRBD1. The CDR3 has 13 residues. V trimming: 2 bases; J trimming: 7 bases; junction bases outside the gene matches: 2. CDR1 is SNHLY and CDR2 is FYNNEI in the germline V gene.